One sample yielded the 15 T cell receptor beta chains listed below, sequenced in a study of post-analysis software for immune sequencing data. Findings and caveats of the study: In patients, TRBV5-6, TRBV5-1 and TRBV20-1 belonged to five or six TRBV segments found more frequently than in controls.

The authors incorporated unique molecular identifiers into the TCR beta cDNA libraries. TCRdb reprocessed the PCR reads with MiXCR, giving one entry per CDR3 protein. Among 350,000 to 500,000 distinct CDR3 sequences listed, more than 30% were seen once. These receptors are not linked to any known antigen. Sample: blood. Receptors were obtained from a girl aged 2-9 years with multiple sclerosis.

This clonotype showed up just a few times. This sequence joins TRBV5-6 and TRBJ2-1; TRBD1 matches at 7 bases. CDR1 and CDR2 from the germline V gene are SGHDT and YYEEEE. This CDR3 is built from 15 residues. V shed 0 bases, J shed 4 bases, and the junction held 4 bases outside the gene matches. CDR3 nucleotides: TGTGCCAGCAGCTTGGATAGGACAGGATACAATGAGCAGTTCTTC. This sequence encodes CASSLDRTGYNEQFF.

In regard to this clonotype: Possible read error: a much larger clone is one base away. This rearrangement joins TRBV7-2 to TRBJ1-1; D may be TRBD1 (6 bases). From germline, CDR1 is SGHTA and CDR2 FQGNSA. Trimming took 2 bases from V and 12 from J, leaving 19 bases between them. There are 14 residues in the CDR3. CDR3 region: CASSLTGPSRDTFF. The CDR3, as DNA: TGTGCCAGCAGCTTAACAGGCCCCTCGAGGGACACTTTCTTT. The full variable domain, completed using reference TRBV7-2 and TRBJ1-1, is GAGVSQSPSNKVTEKGKDVELRCDPISGHTALYWYRQSLGQGLEFLIYFQGNSAPDKSGLPSDRFSAERTGGSVSTLTIQRTQQEDSAVYLCASSLTGPSRDTFFGQGTRLTVV.

The CDR3 DNA follows: TGTGCCAGCAGGACAGAGCGTTGGGAGGTTGGGCCTGAAGCTTTCTTT. Translating gives CASRTERWEVGPEAFF. The chain uses TRBV7-2 and TRBJ1-1, with D maybe TRBD1 (5 bases). Germline V gene lookup returns CDR1 SGHTA and CDR2 FQGNSA. The CDR3 is 16 residues long. Trimming stripped 6 bases from V and 6 bases from J, with 23 bases between.

Points on this clonotype: Its ends do not fully match the called genes, so a read error is possible. The CDR3 DNA is TGCAGCGCAACAGGCTGGGCGGGGGTCAATGAGCGGTTCTTC. It encodes CSATGWAGVNERFF. The chain has TRBV29-1 and TRBJ2-1, with TRBD2 matching over 7 bases. The CDR3 loop spans 14 amino acids. Germline V lookup: CDR1 SQVTM, CDR2 ANQGSEA.

The rearrangement joins TRBV28 to TRBJ2-5; D may be TRBD2 (6 bases). Germline assignment: CDR1 MDHEN and CDR2 SYDVKM. Between the trimmed V and J ends, which lost 2 bases and 9 bases, there was a span of 16 bases. CDR3 length equals 14 residues. CDR3 loop: CASSLGGTVMAQYF. As DNA, the CDR3 is TGTGCCAGCAGTTTAGGGGGGACGGTGATGGCCCAGTACTTC.

This chain joins TRBV3-1 and TRBJ1-2; tentatively, D is TRBD1 (6 bases). Trimming stripped 0 bases from V and 8 bases from J, with 25 bases between. Per the germline V gene, CDR1 is LGHDT and CDR2 is YNNKEL (reference sequence). The CDR3 has 18 residues. CDR3 coding DNA: TGTGCCAGCAGCCAAGATCAAGGGGCGCTGGGGGGCAAGATAGGCTACACCTTC. Amino acid sequence: CASSQDQGALGGKIGYTF.

Written as DNA, the CDR3 is TGTGCCAGCAGTGACGTGGGACAGGGCTCCTACGAGCAGTACTTC. This encodes CASSDVGQGSYEQYF. The chain couples TRBV6-1 to TRBJ2-7, with TRBD1 matching 9 bases. The germline gives CDR1 MNHNS, CDR2 SASEGT. V shed 3 bases and J 0 bases; nucleotides not matched to a gene: 3. This CDR3 has 15 residues.

The chain has TRBV11-2 and TRBJ2-5, with TRBD2 matching 16 bases. V dropped 5 bases and J dropped 5; count of bases not matched to a gene: 5. There are 16 residues in the CDR3. Germline V gives CDR1 SGHAT, CDR2 FQNNGV. The DNA of the CDR3 is TGTGCCAGCAGCACTCCGGGACTAGCGGGAGGGGAGACCCAGTACTTC. Residues: CASSTPGLAGGETQYF.

The J gene is TRBJ2-1, the V gene TRBV2; D ambiguous. The ends were cut back, 3 bases at V and 0 bases at J, with 12 bases in the middle. The CDR3 totals 16 residues. Germline CDR1 and CDR2: SNHLY and FYNNEI. The CDR3, as DNA: TGTGCCAGCAGTGATCCCGGGTCGAGCTCCTACAATGAGCAGTTCTTC. Translation gives CASSDPGSSSYNEQFF.

This CDR3 reads CASRLPRATNEKLFF. DNA of the CDR3: TGTGCCAGCAGACTGCCCAGGGCTACTAATGAAAAACTGTTTTTT. This chain connects TRBV28 to TRBJ1-4, with D possibly matching TRBD1 (5 bases). This CDR3 is 15 amino acids long. Germline V gives CDR1 MDHEN, CDR2 SYDVKM. Trimming took off 6 bases at V and 2 bases at J, with 13 bases between the two ends.

V is TRBV9 and J is TRBJ2-1, with D uncertain. V lost 3 bases and J 9 bases, leaving 10 bases between the germline ends. The CDR3 runs to 12 residues. Germline assignment: CDR1 SGDLS and CDR2 YYNGEE. CDR3 residues: CASSGAPGEQFF. The CDR3, as DNA: TGTGCCAGCAGCGGGGCCCCCGGTGAGCAGTTCTTC.

The chain couples TRBV3-1 to TRBJ1-1; maybe TRBD1 (6 bases). Trimming cost V 4 bases and J 5 bases, with 14 bases left between them. The CDR3 length is 14 residues. Germline V gene sequence: CDR1 LGHDT, CDR2 YNNKEL (reference sequence). In DNA, the CDR3 is TGTGCCAGCAGCCCCCGGACAGATTCGACTGAAGCTTTCTTT. It encodes CASSPRTDSTEAFF.

Comments on this clonotype: Its ends do not fully match the called genes, so a read error is possible. V is TRBV24-1 and J is TRBJ2-1, with 12 positions matching TRBD2. Germline V gene sequence: CDR1 KGHDR, CDR2 SFDVKD. The CDR3 length is 16 residues. Written as DNA, the CDR3 is TGTGCCACCAGTGGGACTAGCGGGGCCTCCTACAATAAGCAGTTCTTC. Translated: CATSGTSGASYNKQFF.

This clonotype has a handful of counts. The chain employs TRBV27 and TRBJ2-1; maybe TRBD2 (6 bases). The CDR3 loop spans 18 amino acids. The V and J ends lost 0 bases and 5 bases respectively, with 20 bases between them. Looked up from germline, CDR1 is MNHEY and CDR2 is SMNVEV (reference sequence). In DNA form, the CDR3 reads TGTGCCAGCAGTTTATCGATTCTCCCAGCGGGTACACACAATGAGCAGTTCTTC. Residues: CASSLSILPAGTHNEQFF.

This clonotype is judged medium-sized. The chain couples TRBV12-3 or TRBV12-4 to TRBJ2-7, with D hard to call. The ends were cut back, 5 bases at V and 0 bases at J, with 17 bases in the middle. CDR3 length: 16 residues. This CDR3 is CASSPGRTHLSYEQYF. DNA of the CDR3: TGTGCCAGCAGTCCCGGACGGACCCACCTCTCCTACGAGCAGTACTTC.